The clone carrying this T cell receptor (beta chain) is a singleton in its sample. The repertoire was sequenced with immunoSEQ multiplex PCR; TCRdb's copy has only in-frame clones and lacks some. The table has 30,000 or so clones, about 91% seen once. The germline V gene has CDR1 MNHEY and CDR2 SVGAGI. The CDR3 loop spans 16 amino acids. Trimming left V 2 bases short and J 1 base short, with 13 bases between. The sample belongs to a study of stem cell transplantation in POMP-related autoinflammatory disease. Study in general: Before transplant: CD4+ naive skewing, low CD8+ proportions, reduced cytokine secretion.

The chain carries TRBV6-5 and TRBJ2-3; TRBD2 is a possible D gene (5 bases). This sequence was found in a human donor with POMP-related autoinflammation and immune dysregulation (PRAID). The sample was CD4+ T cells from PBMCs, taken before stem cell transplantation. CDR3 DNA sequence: TGTGCCAGCAGTTACGGCCGGGGTTCCCGCACAGATACGCAGTATTTT. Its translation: CASSYGRGSRTDTQYF.